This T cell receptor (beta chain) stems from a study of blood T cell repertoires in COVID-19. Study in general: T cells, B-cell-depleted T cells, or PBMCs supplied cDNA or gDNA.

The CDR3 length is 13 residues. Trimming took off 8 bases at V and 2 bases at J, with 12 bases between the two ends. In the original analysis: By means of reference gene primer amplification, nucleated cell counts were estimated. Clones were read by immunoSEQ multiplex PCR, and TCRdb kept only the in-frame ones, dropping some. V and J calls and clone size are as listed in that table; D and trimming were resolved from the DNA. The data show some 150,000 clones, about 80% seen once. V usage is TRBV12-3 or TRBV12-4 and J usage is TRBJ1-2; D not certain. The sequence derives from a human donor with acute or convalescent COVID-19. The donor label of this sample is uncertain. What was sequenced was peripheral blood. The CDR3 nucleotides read TGTGCCAGCCAGGTGGCTGCAAACTATGGCTACACCTTC. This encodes CASQVAANYGYTF.